This TCR beta chain is drawn from a study of blood T cell repertoires in COVID-19. Study background: The cDNA or gDNA used as material had been derived from T cells, B-cell-depleted T cells, or PBMCs.

This clone was found a few times. The germline V gene has CDR1 SGHTA and CDR2 FQGNSA. V dropped 1 base and J dropped 2 bases, with 12 bases sitting between them. The CDR3 loop spans 15 amino acids. Clinical history as reported by participants underpinned cohort assignment. Data came from immunoSEQ multiplex PCR; TCRdb stores just in-frame clones and leaves some out. The table shows about 170,000 clones, with more than 75% occurring only once. This TCR was sampled from a human donor with acute COVID-19. The donor label of this sample is uncertain. The material sequenced was PBMCs or T cells enriched from blood (not recorded which). This chain connects TRBV7-2 to TRBJ2-7; weak D call: TRBD1 (6 bases). CDR3 region: CASSLERGSTYEQYF. The CDR3 bases are TGTGCCAGCAGCTTAGAAAGGGGGAGCACCTACGAGCAGTACTTC.